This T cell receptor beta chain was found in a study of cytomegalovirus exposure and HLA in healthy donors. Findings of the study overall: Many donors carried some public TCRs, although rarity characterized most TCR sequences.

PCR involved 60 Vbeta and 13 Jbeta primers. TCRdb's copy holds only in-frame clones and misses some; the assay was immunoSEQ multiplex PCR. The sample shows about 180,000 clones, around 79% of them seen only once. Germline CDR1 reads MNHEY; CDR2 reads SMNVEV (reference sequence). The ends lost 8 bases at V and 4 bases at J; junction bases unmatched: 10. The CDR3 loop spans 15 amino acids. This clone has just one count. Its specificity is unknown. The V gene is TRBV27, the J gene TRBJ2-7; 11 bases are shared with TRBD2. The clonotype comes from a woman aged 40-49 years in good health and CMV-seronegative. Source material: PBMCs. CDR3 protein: CASLPRLAGYYEQYF. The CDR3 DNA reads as TGTGCCAGCCTCCCTCGACTAGCGGGATATTACGAGCAGTACTTC.